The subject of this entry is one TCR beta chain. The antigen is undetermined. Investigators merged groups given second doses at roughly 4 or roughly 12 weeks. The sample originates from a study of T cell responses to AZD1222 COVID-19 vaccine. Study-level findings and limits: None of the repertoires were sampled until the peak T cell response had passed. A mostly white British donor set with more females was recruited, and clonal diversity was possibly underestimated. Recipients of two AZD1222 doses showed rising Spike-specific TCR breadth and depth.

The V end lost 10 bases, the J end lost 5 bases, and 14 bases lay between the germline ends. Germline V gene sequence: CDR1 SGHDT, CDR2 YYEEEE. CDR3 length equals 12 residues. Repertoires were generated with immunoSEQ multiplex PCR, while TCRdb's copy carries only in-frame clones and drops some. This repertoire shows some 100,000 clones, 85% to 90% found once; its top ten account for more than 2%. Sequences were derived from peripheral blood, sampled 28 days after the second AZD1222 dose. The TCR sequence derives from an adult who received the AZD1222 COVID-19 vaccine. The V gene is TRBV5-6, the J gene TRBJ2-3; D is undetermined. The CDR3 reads CAGSSGLDTQYF. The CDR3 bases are TGTGCCGGGTCGTCTGGCTTAGATACGCAGTATTTT.